This T cell receptor (beta chain) derives from a study of glioma-infiltrating T cells. Between the trimmed V and J ends, which lost 6 bases and 8 bases, there was a span of 23 bases. Germline CDR1 MNHEY, CDR2 SVGEGT. This CDR3 has 16 residues. This clonotype was detected ten times or more. Amplification of TCR alpha and beta CDR3 regions from RNA used iRepertoire nested multiplex PCR. TCRdb re-analysed the multiplex PCR reads in MiXCR, keeping a single row per CDR3 protein. The sample contains over 100,000 distinct CDR3 sequences, less than 30% of which appear only once. Sequenced: glioma tissue, nonneoplastic brain tissue, or PBMCs (not recorded which). This TCR was recovered from a human donor with low-grade glioma or glioblastoma, undergoing nonglioma brain surgery, or in good health (not recorded which). The V and J genes are TRBV6-2 or TRBV6-3 and TRBJ2-1; D is possibly TRBD2 (6 bases). The CDR3 bases are TGTGCCAGCAGCCGTACGGACTACCTTTCGATCCATGAGCAGTTCTTC. Protein: CASSRTDYLSIHEQFF.